The following is a T cell receptor (beta chain) sequence with its context. Primed by a sample-barcoded 5' primer and a J-beta primer mix, a second PCR proceeded for 7 to 11 cycles. TCRdb processed the 5' RACE reads anew with MiXCR; each CDR3 protein has one entry. Here the sample spans roughly 1,000,000 distinct CDR3 sequences, under 30% being singletons. The data belong to a study of blood T cells in healthy people across ages. This CDR3 is built from 12 residues. A further study also used this sample, focusing on T cells of mothers and their children. As that report states: In this cohort, donors were three healthy Caucasian mothers plus their six children. Pairs that are related and pairs that are unrelated have TCR recombination output shaped similarly by thymic selection. The study found slightly higher but non-significant overlap in related versus unrelated mother-child pairs.

The J gene is TRBJ1-4, the V gene TRBV21-1; TRBD1 was called by the table and not checked on the DNA. TRBV21-1 is a documented pseudogene. Specimen: blood. The sequence came from a girl aged 2 to 9 in good health. The CDR3 nucleotides read TGTGCTGGGGGGTTCGTAAACGAAAAACTGTTTTTT. Translating it yields CAGGFVNEKLFF.